This T cell receptor (beta chain) was documented in a study of blood T cell repertoires in COVID-19. The overall study: Sample material is recorded as cDNA or gDNA derived from T cells, B-cell-depleted T cells, or PBMCs.

The CDR3 runs to 14 residues. Trimming removed 1 base at V and 2 bases at J, with 6 bases between. Per germline, CDR1 SGHAT and CDR2 FQNNGV. Clones were sequenced by immunoSEQ multiplex PCR, and TCRdb holds only the in-frame ones, with some missing. The table has some 43,000 clones, roughly 80% seen once; the top ten hold around 4.5%. Input material: peripheral blood. The receptor was isolated from a man between 50 and 59 years old with active COVID-19. The chain recombines TRBV11-2 with TRBJ1-5; possible D gene TRBD1, 6 bases. The DNA for the CDR3 is TGTGCCAGCAGCTTAGCAGGGGGCAATCAGCCCCAGCATTTT. Translating gives CASSLAGGNQPQHF.